Presented here are 23 T cell receptor beta chains from one specimen sequenced in a study of blood T cell repertoires in COVID-19. Assay used: immunoSEQ multiplex PCR; TCRdb lists only in-frame clones, some missing. The profile covers more than 150,000 clones, with roughly 87% appearing a single time and 2% to 2.5% taken by the ten largest. The sample consisted of PBMCs or T cells enriched from blood (not recorded which). These receptors were collected from a woman in her twenties or thirties who had recovered from COVID-19.

The chain couples TRBV6-5 to TRBJ2-2; no clear D gene. Germline CDR1 reads MNHEY; CDR2 reads SVGAGI. CDR3 length equals 14 residues. The V end was cut by 2 bases, the J end by 0 bases, with 4 bases between. CDR3 residues: CASSYPTNTGELFF. CDR3 nucleotides: TGTGCCAGCAGTTACCCTACGAACACCGGGGAGCTGTTTTTT.

This clone showed up just once. The chain couples TRBV9 to TRBJ2-3; TRBD2 matches at 15 bases. Per germline, CDR1 SGDLS and CDR2 YYNGEE. J lost 2 bases, V lost 4 bases, and 8 bases had no gene match. This CDR3 is built from 18 residues. The CDR3 spells CASSQRTSGGANTDTQYF. CDR3 in DNA: TGTGCCAGCAGCCAACGGACTAGCGGGGGGGCCAACACAGATACGCAGTATTTT. The full variable domain, its missing parts supplied by reference TRBV9 and TRBJ2-3, is DSGVTQTPKHLITATGQRVTLRCSPRSGDLSVYWYQQSLDQGLQFLIQYYNGEERAKGNILERFSAQQFPDLHSELNLSSLELGDSALYFCASSQRTSGGANTDTQYFGPGTRLTVL.

J is TRBJ2-4 and V is TRBV9, with TRBD1 as a possible D gene (6 bases). The length of the CDR3 is 16 residues. CDR1 SGDLS and CDR2 YYNGEE come from the germline V gene. The ends were cut back, 0 bases at V and 10 bases at J, with 20 bases in the middle. The DNA for the CDR3 is TGTGCCAGCAGCGTAGAAGAGGGGGTAGGGGTTGAGATTCAGTACTTC. Protein: CASSVEEGVGVEIQYF. Together with reference TRBV9 and TRBJ2-4, the CDR3 gives the full variable domain: DSGVTQTPKHLITATGQRVTLRCSPRSGDLSVYWYQQSLDQGLQFLIQYYNGEERAKGNILERFSAQQFPDLHSELNLSSLELGDSALYFCASSVEEGVGVEIQYFGAGTRLSVL.

The gene calls are TRBV7-8 and TRBJ1-6; a possible D gene is TRBD1 (5 bases). Germline-derived CDR1 and CDR2 are SGHVS and FQNEAQ. The CDR3 consists of 13 residues. V lost 9 bases and J 4 bases, leaving 10 bases between the germline ends. The CDR3: CASRQGYNSPLHF. The CDR3 coding sequence is TGTGCCAGTCGCCAGGGTTATAATTCACCCCTCCACTTT. Full variable domain (outside the CDR3, taken from reference TRBV7-8 and TRBJ1-6): GAGVSQSPRYKVAKRGQDVALRCDPISGHVSLFWYQQALGQGPEFLTYFQNEAQLDKSGLPSDRFFAERPEGSVSTLKIQRTQQEDSAVYLCASRQGYNSPLHFGNGTRLTVT.

The chain links TRBV7-2 to TRBJ1-1; 9 bases are a match to TRBD1. The length of the CDR3 is 15 residues. Per germline, CDR1 SGHTA and CDR2 FQGNSA. J gave up 5 bases and V 5 bases, and 9 bases lay outside the gene matches. The CDR3 DNA reads TGTGCCAGCAGCCCCATTACAGGGGGCACGACTGAAGCTTTCTTT. Its protein is CASSPITGGTTEAFF.

This CDR3 is CASSVDRATDTQYF. The CDR3 nucleotides read TGTGCCAGTAGTGTGGACAGGGCCACAGATACGCAGTATTTT. This chain connects TRBV19 to TRBJ2-3; 8 nucleotides align to TRBD1. The CDR3 extends over 14 amino acids. Germline CDR1 reads LNHDA; CDR2 reads SQIVND (reference sequence). V gave up 5 bases and J gave up 2 bases; unmatched junction bases: 3.

This chain links TRBV6-5 with TRBJ2-1, with D possibly TRBD2 on 5 matching bases. This CDR3 region has 15 residues. The germline CDR1 and CDR2 sequences are MNHEY and SVGAGI. V gave up 2 bases and J gave up 12 bases, with 20 bases separating them. Here the CDR3 reads CASSYERLGRQGQFF. For the CDR3, the DNA is TGTGCCAGCAGTTACGAGCGATTGGGGAGACAAGGGCAGTTCTTC.

The chain carries TRBV7-2 and TRBJ2-4, with TRBD2 identical over 7 bases. The germline V gene encodes CDR1 SGHTA and CDR2 FQGNSA. This CDR3 has 15 amino acids. V shed 6 bases, J shed 0 bases, and the junction held 5 bases outside the gene matches. DNA of the CDR3: TGTGCCAGCAGGTCCCCGGGGGGAGCCAAAAACATTCAGTACTTC. Its translation is CASRSPGGAKNIQYF.

The chain uses TRBV3-1 (or the pseudogene TRBV3-2) and TRBJ2-7; 13 nucleotides line up with TRBD2. J was trimmed by 0 bases and V by 2 bases; bases with no gene match: 25. This CDR3 comprises 24 residues. The germline V gene has CDR1 LGHDT and CDR2 YNNKEL (reference sequence). In nucleotides, the CDR3 is TGTGCCAGCAGCCAATTCCTAATACTAGCGGGAGGGGGGCTAAACACCTATTACTCCTACGAGCAGTACTTC. The encoded protein is CASSQFLILAGGGLNTYYSYEQYF.

V is TRBV7-2 and J is TRBJ1-1; D is undetermined. V shed 1 base and J shed 0 bases, with 9 bases lying between them. The CDR3 is made up of 15 amino acids. CDR1 is SGHTA and CDR2 is FQGNSA in the germline V gene. This chain's CDR3 is CASSLVEILNTEAFF. The CDR3 region has the DNA TGTGCCAGCAGCTTAGTGGAGATATTGAACACTGAAGCTTTCTTT.

The rearrangement links TRBV7-9 to TRBJ2-2, with TRBD2 matching 7 bases. V dropped 11 bases and J dropped 5; count of bases not matched to a gene: 8. CDR1 is SEHNR, CDR2 FQNEAQ, per germline (reference sequence). CDR3 length: 13 residues. The DNA for the CDR3 is TGTGCCCCGGGGGGTGCTTCGACCGGGGAGCTGTTTTTT. Translated: CAPGGASTGELFF.

The J gene is TRBJ1-1, the V gene TRBV5-1; maybe TRBD1 (5 bases). The CDR3 has 13 amino acids. V was clipped by 4 bases and J by 1 base, with 8 bases between them. Per the germline V gene, CDR1 is SGHRS and CDR2 is YFSETQ. This CDR3 is CASSAGRNTEAFF. The DNA of the CDR3 is TGCGCCAGCAGCGCGGGACGGAACACTGAAGCTTTCTTT.

The rearrangement joins TRBV5-6 to TRBJ1-2, with TRBD1 matching 11 bases. Germline assignment: CDR1 SGHDT and CDR2 YYEEEE. The CDR3 runs to 14 residues. After removal of 4 bases from V and 4 bases from J, the junction contained 3 bases not matched to a gene. The CDR3 region is CASSLGQGAYGYTF. As DNA, the CDR3 is TGTGCCAGCAGCCTCGGACAGGGGGCCTATGGCTACACCTTC.

This chain joins TRBV9 and TRBJ2-1; 10 positions agree with TRBD2. Germline V lookup: CDR1 SGDLS, CDR2 YYNGEE. J gave up 5 bases and V 6 bases, and 5 bases lay outside the gene matches. The CDR3 length is 14 residues. The CDR3 here is CASTRTSGNNEQFF. In nucleotides, the CDR3 is TGTGCCAGCACCCGGACTAGCGGAAACAATGAGCAGTTCTTC.

The rearrangement links TRBV3-1 (or the pseudogene TRBV3-2) to TRBJ2-2; perhaps TRBD2 as D (6 bases). CDR1 is LGHDT and CDR2 is YNNKEL in the germline V gene (reference sequence). This CDR3 region has 17 residues. With 1 base removed from V and 7 bases from J, the gap between germline ends came to 19 bases. The CDR3 region has the DNA TGTGCCAGCAGCCAAGTGACTAGTGTTGACCTCCTCGGGGAGCTGTTTTTT. Residues: CASSQVTSVDLLGELFF.

The chain joins TRBV6-5 to TRBJ2-7, with D perhaps matching TRBD1 (5 bases). Per germline, CDR1 MNHEY and CDR2 SVGAGI. V lost 11 bases and J 5 bases, leaving 19 bases between the germline ends. There are 13 residues in the CDR3. The CDR3 DNA follows: TGTGCCGGAGCCATTGCCAGGGCCCACGAGCAGTACTTC. Translated: CAGAIARAHEQYF.

The chain joins TRBV2 to TRBJ2-2; D unclear. V was trimmed by 7 bases and J by 2 bases, leaving 8 bases between them. The CDR3 contains 13 residues. Germline CDR1 and CDR2: SNHLY and FYNNEI. The CDR3 protein is CASNNFNTGELFF. The CDR3 nucleotides read TGTGCCAGCAATAATTTTAACACCGGGGAGCTGTTTTTT.

V and J are TRBV11-2 and TRBJ1-4, with unresolved D. In germline, CDR1 is SGHAT, CDR2 FQNNGV. Trimming shortened V by 5 bases and J by 8 bases, and 9 bases separated the two germline ends. There are 12 residues in the CDR3. The DNA for the CDR3 is TGTGCCAGCAGCCGCGGATCCGAAAAACTGTTTTTT. It specifies CASSRGSEKLFF.

The V call is TRBV18, the J call TRBJ2-3; TRBD2 might be the D (6 bases). CDR1 KGHSH and CDR2 LQKENI come from the germline V gene. The CDR3 is 16 residues long. V was clipped by 6 bases and J by 4 bases, with 20 bases between them. The CDR3 region is CASSTLQLASSDTQYF. CDR3 DNA: TGTGCCAGCTCCACGTTGCAACTAGCCAGTTCAGATACGCAGTATTTT.

The V and J genes are TRBV7-9 and TRBJ1-1; D might be TRBD1 (6 bases). There are 15 residues in the CDR3. V lost 3 bases and J 5 bases, leaving 16 bases between the germline ends. Per the germline V gene, CDR1 is SEHNR and CDR2 is FQNEAQ (reference sequence). In DNA, the CDR3 is TGTGCCAGCAGCTTCGCAGAGCAGGGGACGACTGAAGCTTTCTTT. Amino acid sequence: CASSFAEQGTTEAFF.

The J gene is TRBJ1-5, the V gene TRBV24-1, with a weak D call TRBD1 (6 bases). This CDR3 region has 13 residues. Germline V lookup: CDR1 KGHDR, CDR2 SFDVKD. The V and J ends lost 7 bases and 4 bases respectively, with 10 bases between them. The CDR3 nucleotides read TGTGCCACCAGCAAGAGGGGGAATCAGCCCCAGCATTTT. This encodes CATSKRGNQPQHF.

The chain uses TRBV28 and TRBJ2-1; 9 nucleotides align to TRBD1. CDR1 MDHEN and CDR2 SYDVKM come from the germline V gene. The ends lost 8 bases at V and 7 bases at J; junction bases unmatched: 6. There are 13 residues in the CDR3. CDR3 sequence reads: CASHRGLANEQFF. The CDR3 coding sequence is TGTGCCAGCCACAGGGGGCTTGCAAATGAGCAGTTCTTC.

V and J are TRBV18 and TRBJ1-1, with D uncertain. Looked up from germline, CDR1 is KGHSH and CDR2 is LQKENI. The CDR3 contains 12 residues. Trimming removed 6 bases from V and 0 bases from J, with 5 bases in between. The chain's CDR3 is CASSAMNTEAFF. The CDR3 coding sequence is TGTGCCAGCTCGGCAATGAACACTGAAGCTTTCTTT.